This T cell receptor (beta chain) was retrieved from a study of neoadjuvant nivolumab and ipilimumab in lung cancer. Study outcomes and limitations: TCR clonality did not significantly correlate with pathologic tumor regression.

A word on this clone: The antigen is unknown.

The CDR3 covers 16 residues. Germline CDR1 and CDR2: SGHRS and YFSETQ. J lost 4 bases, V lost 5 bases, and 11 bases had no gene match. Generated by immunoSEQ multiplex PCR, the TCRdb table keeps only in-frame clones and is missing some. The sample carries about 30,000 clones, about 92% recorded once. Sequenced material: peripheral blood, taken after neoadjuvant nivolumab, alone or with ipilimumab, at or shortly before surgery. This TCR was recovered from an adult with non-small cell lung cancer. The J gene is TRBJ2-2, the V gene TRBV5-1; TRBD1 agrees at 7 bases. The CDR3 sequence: CASSRMTGKATGELFF. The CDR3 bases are TGCGCCAGCAGTCGGATGACAGGGAAGGCCACCGGGGAGCTGTTTTTT.